This T cell receptor (beta chain) was identified in a study of CD8 T cells in Susac syndrome. The study sequenced TCR beta in blood CD8+ and CD4+ T cells. The ends were cut back, 5 bases at V and 4 bases at J, with 14 bases in the middle. This CDR3 spans 14 amino acids. Random hexamers were used to reverse transcribe an amount of about 0.45 to 1 ug RNA. TCRdb ran MiXCR on the immunoSEQ multiplex PCR reads and lists one entry per CDR3 protein. This table holds more than 150,000 distinct CDR3 sequences, roughly 96% found once. This TCR came from a human donor with multiple sclerosis. Sequencing was done on a sample of CD8+ T cells from PBMCs. V usage is TRBV12-3 or TRBV12-4 and J usage is TRBJ2-5, with D possibly TRBD2 on 5 matching bases. The CDR3 loop reads CASSPLVSAETQYF. The DNA for the CDR3 is TGTGCCAGCAGTCCACTAGTCTCTGCAGAGACCCAGTACTTC.